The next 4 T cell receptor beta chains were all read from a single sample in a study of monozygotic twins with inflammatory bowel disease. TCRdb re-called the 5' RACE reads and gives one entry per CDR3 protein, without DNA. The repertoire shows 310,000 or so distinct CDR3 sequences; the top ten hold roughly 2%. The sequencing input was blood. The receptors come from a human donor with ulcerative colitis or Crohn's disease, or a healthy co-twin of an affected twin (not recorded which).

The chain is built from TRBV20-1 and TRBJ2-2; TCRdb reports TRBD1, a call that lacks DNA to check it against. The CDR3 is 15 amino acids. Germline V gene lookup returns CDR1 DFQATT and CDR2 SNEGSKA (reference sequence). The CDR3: CRADREFPNTGELFF.

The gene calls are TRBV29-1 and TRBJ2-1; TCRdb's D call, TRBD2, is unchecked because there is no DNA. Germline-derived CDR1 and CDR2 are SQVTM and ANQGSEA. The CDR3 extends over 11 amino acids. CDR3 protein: CSGGSYNEQFF.

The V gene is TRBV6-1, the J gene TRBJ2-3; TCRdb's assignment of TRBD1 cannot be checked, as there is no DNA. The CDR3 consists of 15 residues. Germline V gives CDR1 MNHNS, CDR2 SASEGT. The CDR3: CASSEARDGTNTQYF.

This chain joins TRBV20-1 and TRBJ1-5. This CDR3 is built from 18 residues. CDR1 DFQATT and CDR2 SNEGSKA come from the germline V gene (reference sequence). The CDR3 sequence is CSARSGVWTLDSNQPQHF.